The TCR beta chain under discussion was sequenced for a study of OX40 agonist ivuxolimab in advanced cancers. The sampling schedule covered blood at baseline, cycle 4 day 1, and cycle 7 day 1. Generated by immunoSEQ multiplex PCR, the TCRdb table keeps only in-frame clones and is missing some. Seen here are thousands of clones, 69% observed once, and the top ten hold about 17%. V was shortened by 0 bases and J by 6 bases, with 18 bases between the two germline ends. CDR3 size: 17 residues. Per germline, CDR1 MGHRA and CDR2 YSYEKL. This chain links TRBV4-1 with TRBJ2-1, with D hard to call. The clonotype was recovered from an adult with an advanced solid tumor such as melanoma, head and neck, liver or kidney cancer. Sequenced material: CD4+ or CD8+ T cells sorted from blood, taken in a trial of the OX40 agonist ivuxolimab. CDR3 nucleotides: TGCGCCAGCAGCCAAGATAACGGCCCTCCCGGCCGCAATGAGCAGTTCTTC. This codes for CASSQDNGPPGRNEQFF.